This TCR beta chain is drawn from a study of cytotoxic CD8 clonotypes in ibrutinib-treated CLL. Turning to the study itself: Partial responders approximately 25, complete 2; 12 progressed and roughly 14 stayed in remission by median roughly 68 months. Per sample, productive templates averaged approximately 260,000 and productive rearrangements averaged 94,082.

Findings and caveats of the study: The clonality rise at ibrutinib response reflected private clonotype expansion. A rise in clonality was seen at ibrutinib response, and a fall back toward baseline was seen at progression.

Assay used: immunoSEQ multiplex PCR; TCRdb lists only in-frame clones, some missing. This table has about 140,000 clones, about 84% appearing once. About this clone: Its antigen is unknown.

The CDR3 loop spans 14 amino acids. The germline V gene has CDR1 MGHRA and CDR2 YSYEKL. V was shortened by 1 base and J by 15 bases, with 19 bases between the two germline ends. The starting material was PBMCs, obtained after 36 months of ibrutinib treatment. The source is a human donor with chronic lymphocytic leukemia. The J gene is TRBJ2-1, the V gene TRBV4-1; the D is unclear. The CDR3 is CASSQGSSLQDVFF. CDR3 DNA sequence: TGCGCCAGCAGCCAAGGGTCATCATTGCAGGATGTGTTCTTC.